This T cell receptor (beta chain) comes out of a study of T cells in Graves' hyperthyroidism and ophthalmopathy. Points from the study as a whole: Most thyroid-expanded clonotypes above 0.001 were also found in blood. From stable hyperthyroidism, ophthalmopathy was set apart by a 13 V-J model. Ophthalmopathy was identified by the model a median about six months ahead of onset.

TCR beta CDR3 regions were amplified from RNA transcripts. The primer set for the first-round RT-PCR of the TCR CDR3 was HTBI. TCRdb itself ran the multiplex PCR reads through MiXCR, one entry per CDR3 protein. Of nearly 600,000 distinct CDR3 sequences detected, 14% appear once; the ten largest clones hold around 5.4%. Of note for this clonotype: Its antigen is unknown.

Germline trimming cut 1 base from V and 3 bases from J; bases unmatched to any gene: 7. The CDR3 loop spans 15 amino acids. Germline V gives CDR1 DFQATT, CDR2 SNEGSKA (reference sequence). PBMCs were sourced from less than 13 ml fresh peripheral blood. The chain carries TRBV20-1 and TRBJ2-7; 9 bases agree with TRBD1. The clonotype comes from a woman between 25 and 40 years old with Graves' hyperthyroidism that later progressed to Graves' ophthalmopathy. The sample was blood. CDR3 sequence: CSARAPGQGGYEQYF. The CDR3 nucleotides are TGCAGTGCTAGAGCCCCGGGACAGGGTGGCTACGAGCAGTACTTC.